This TCR beta chain was found in a study of Ad26.COV2.S vaccination and SARS-CoV-2 variants. Indicated treatment: some 20 received Ad26.COV2.S at low or high dose, single or two shots; 5 received placebo; per-sample allocation not given. The samples were gathered on day 63 after the first injection of vaccine or placebo. This Boston cohort included adults aged 18-55 years. Some clones are missing from TCRdb's copy, which holds only in-frame ones; the method was immunoSEQ multiplex PCR. The data contain 300,000 to 400,000 clones, roughly 88% of them singletons. This CDR3 is 18 amino acids long. V lost 4 bases to trimming and J lost 5 bases; unmatched junction nucleotides: 11. Germline loops: CDR1 KGHSH, CDR2 LQKENI.

The specimen was peripheral blood, collected in a trial of Ad26.COV2.S vaccine versus placebo. The receptor's source is a person aged 18-60 years who received the Ad26.COV2.S COVID-19 vaccine or a placebo. The V and J genes are TRBV18 and TRBJ2-1; 13 bases map to TRBD2. CDR3 nucleotide sequence: TGTGCCAGCTCACTACTCTCCGGGACTAGCGGGGAAAACAATGAGCAGTTCTTC. Translation gives CASSLLSGTSGENNEQFF.